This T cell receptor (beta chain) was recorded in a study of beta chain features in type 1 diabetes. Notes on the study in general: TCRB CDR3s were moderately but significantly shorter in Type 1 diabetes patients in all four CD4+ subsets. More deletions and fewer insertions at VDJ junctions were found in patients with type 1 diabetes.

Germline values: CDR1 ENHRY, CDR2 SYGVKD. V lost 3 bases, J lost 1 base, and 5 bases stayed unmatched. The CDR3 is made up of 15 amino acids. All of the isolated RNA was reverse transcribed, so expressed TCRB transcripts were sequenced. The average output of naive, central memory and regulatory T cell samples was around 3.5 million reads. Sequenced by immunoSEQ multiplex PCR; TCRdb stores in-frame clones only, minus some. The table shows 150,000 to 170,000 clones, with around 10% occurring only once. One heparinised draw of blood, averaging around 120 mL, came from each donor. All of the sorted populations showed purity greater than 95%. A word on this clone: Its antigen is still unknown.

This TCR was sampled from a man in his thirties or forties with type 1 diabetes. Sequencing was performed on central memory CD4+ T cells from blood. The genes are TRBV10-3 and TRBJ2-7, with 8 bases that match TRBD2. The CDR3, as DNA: TGTGCCATCAGTGACCCCGGGACTAGGTCCTACGAGCAGTACTTC. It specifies CAISDPGTRSYEQYF.